A selection of T cell receptor beta chains follows, all from one sample in a study of Ad26.COV2.S vaccination and SARS-CoV-2 variants. Some clones are missing from TCRdb's copy, which holds only in-frame ones; the method was immunoSEQ multiplex PCR. There are some 420,000 clones in the sample; over 75% occur only once, and 3.6% lies in the top ten. The material was peripheral blood, obtained in a trial of Ad26.COV2.S vaccine versus placebo. The receptors were gathered from a person between 18 and 60 years old who received the Ad26.COV2.S COVID-19 vaccine or a placebo. Both conserved end residues are part of each CDR3. D genes are given only for firm matches. Not all rows give a size; the values are once, few, many and, for expanded clones, a class.

>TRBJ1-2|NA|TRBD1|TRBV13
CASSPTQGREDGYTF
TGTGCCAGCAGCCCGACACAGGGGAGGGAAGATGGCTACACCTTC
>TRBJ1-1|NA|NA|TRBV13
CASSLVRGNTEAFF
TGTGCCAGCAGCTTAGTACGGGGGAACACTGAAGCTTTCTTT
>TRBJ1-3|once|TRBD1|TRBV4-1
CASSQGGQGVSGNTIYF
TGCGCCAGCAGCCAAGGCGGACAGGGAGTTTCTGGAAACACCATATATTTT
>TRBJ2-1|NA|NA|TRBV5-1
CASSLGRGFSYNEQFF
TGCGCCAGCAGCTTGGGGCGGGGATTTTCCTACAATGAGCAGTTCTTC
>TRBJ2-7|NA|NA|TRBV30
CAWSVRRRPYEQYF
TGTGCCTGGAGTGTACGGAGGAGGCCCTACGAGCAGTACTTC
>TRBJ2-6|NA|NA|TRBV7-3
CASSLGLFSGANVLTF
TGTGCCAGCAGCTTAGGGTTATTTTCTGGGGCCAACGTCCTGACTTTC
>TRBJ2-5|NA|TRBD2|TRBV6-2/TRBV6-3
CASSRPTAGGRETQYF
TGTGCCAGCAGTCGGCCTACGGCGGGGGGTCGGGAGACCCAGTACTTC
>TRBJ1-2|NA|NA|TRBV28
CASSGPGRLYGYTF
TGTGCCAGCAGTGGACCGGGACGGTTATACGGCTACACCTTC
>TRBJ2-7|NA|NA|TRBV6-1
CASSERDSASYEQYF
TGTGCCAGCAGTGAAAGGGACTCCGCCTCCTACGAGCAGTACTTC
>TRBJ2-1|NA|NA|TRBV7-3
CASSLGTDVNEQFF
TGTGCCAGCAGCTTAGGGACGGACGTCAATGAGCAGTTCTTC
>TRBJ2-5|NA|TRBD1|TRBV7-9
CASSPNILGQVIETQYF
TGTGCCAGCAGCCCAAATATCCTAGGACAGGTTATCGAGACCCAGTACTTC
>TRBJ2-1|NA|NA|TRBV19
CASSNGWGGYEQFF
TGTGCCAGTAGCAATGGGTGGGGGGGCTATGAGCAGTTCTTC
>TRBJ2-5|NA|TRBD1|TRBV5-1
CASSLSIGGRTQETQYF
TGCGCCAGCAGCTTGAGTATAGGGGGCCGAACCCAAGAGACCCAGTACTTC
>TRBJ1-3|NA|NA|TRBV7-9
CASSFTGNTIYF
TGTGCCAGCAGTTTCACAGGAAACACCATATATTTT
>TRBJ2-2|NA|NA|TRBV24-1
CATSDWDRGANTGELFF
TGTGCCACCAGTGATTGGGATCGCGGGGCGAACACCGGGGAGCTGTTTTTT
>TRBJ2-3|NA|NA|TRBV5-6
CASSLSTPGGTDTQYF
TGTGCCAGCAGCTTGTCGACTCCCGGGGGCACAGATACGCAGTATTTT
>TRBJ1-4|few|NA|TRBV23-1
CASSQYTVSIFSEKLFF
TGCGCCAGCAGTCAATACACGGTATCCATCTTTAGTGAAAAACTGTTTTTT
>TRBJ2-1|NA|TRBD1|TRBV5-1
CASSSGTGSPRSYNEQFF
TGCGCCAGCAGCTCCGGGACAGGGAGCCCTCGCTCCTACAATGAGCAGTTCTTC
>TRBJ2-7|few|TRBD2|TRBV3-1/TRBV3-2
CASSQDSLAGFPQQYF
TGTGCCAGCAGCCAAGATAGTCTAGCGGGTTTCCCTCAGCAGTACTTC
>TRBJ1-6|NA|NA|TRBV6-1
CASSVGQGLSYNSPLHF
TGTGCCAGCAGTGTCGGCCAGGGATTGTCCTATAATTCACCCCTCCACTTT
>TRBJ2-5|NA|TRBD2|TRBV19
CASSSGGGETQYF
TGTGCCAGTAGTTCTGGCGGGGGGGAGACCCAGTACTTC
>TRBJ1-3|NA|NA|TRBV7-6
CASSDPTGSSGNTIYF
TGTGCCAGCAGCGACCCGACAGGCTCCTCTGGAAACACCATATATTTT
>TRBJ2-3|NA|NA|TRBV7-2
CASSFRGADTQYF
TGTGCCAGCAGCTTTCGGGGAGCAGATACGCAGTATTTT
>TRBJ2-7|NA|NA|TRBV5-4
CASSLGPGVEDYEQYF
TGTGCCAGCAGCTTGGGGCCGGGGGTCGAAGACTACGAGCAGTACTTC
>TRBJ2-2|NA|NA|TRBV6-5
CASSQLLGGIGELFF
TGTGCCAGCAGCCAACTTCTTGGCGGGATCGGGGAGCTGTTTTTT
>TRBJ2-3|NA|NA|TRBV24-1
CATVVDRYSTDTQYF
TGTGCCACTGTTGTGGACAGATATAGCACAGATACGCAGTATTTT
>TRBJ2-5|NA|TRBD2|TRBV11-1
CASSFSSGVEETQYF
TGTGCCAGCAGCTTCTCTAGCGGGGTGGAAGAGACCCAGTACTTC
>TRBJ2-3|NA|NA|TRBV11-3
CASSGSVDTQYF
TGTGCCAGCAGCGGGTCCGTTGACACGCAGTATTTT
>TRBJ2-7|NA|TRBD2|TRBV18
CASSLGTSGGISPYEQYF
TGTGCCAGCTCACTCGGGACTAGCGGGGGAATTTCGCCCTACGAGCAGTACTTC
>TRBJ1-5|NA|TRBD1|TRBV19
CASSITATGGSNQPQHF
TGTGCCAGTAGTATCACCGCGACAGGGGGCAGCAATCAGCCCCAGCATTTT
>TRBJ2-7|NA|TRBD1|TRBV7-9
CASSSLPTGVSYEQYF
TGTGCCAGCAGCTCCCTCCCAACAGGGGTCTCCTACGAGCAGTACTTC
>TRBJ2-1|NA|NA|TRBV7-2
CASSLSDFYNEQFF
TGTGCCAGCAGCTTAAGCGACTTTTACAATGAGCAGTTCTTC
>TRBJ2-6|NA|NA|TRBV13
CASSAHSGANVLTF
TGTGCCAGCAGCGCCCACTCTGGGGCCAACGTCCTGACTTTC
>TRBJ2-2|NA|NA|TRBV5-1
CASSLVRANTGELFF
TGCGCCAGCAGCTTGGTCAGGGCGAACACCGGGGAGCTGTTTTTT
>TRBJ2-7|NA|NA|TRBV14
CASSPLRTSNEQYF
TGTGCCAGCAGCCCCCTTAGGACGTCAAATGAGCAGTACTTC
>TRBJ2-1|NA|NA|TRBV12-3/TRBV12-4
CASSLARYNEQFF
TGTGCCAGCAGTTTAGCGCGGTACAATGAGCAGTTCTTC
>TRBJ2-3|NA|TRBD1|TRBV6-2/TRBV6-3
CASSYSPYWDRGLTDTQYF
TGTGCCAGCAGTTACTCTCCGTACTGGGACAGGGGGCTAACAGATACGCAGTATTTT
>TRBJ1-1|NA|NA|TRBV28
CASTPQGGRTEAFF
TGTGCCAGCACCCCACAGGGCGGTCGCACTGAAGCTTTCTTT
>TRBJ1-3|NA|NA|TRBV6-5
CASSYSGDSGNTIYF
TGTGCCAGCAGTTACTCAGGAGACTCTGGAAACACCATATATTTT
>TRBJ1-4|NA|NA|TRBV12-3/TRBV12-4
CASWTTENEKLFF
TGTGCCAGCTGGACGACGGAGAATGAAAAACTGTTTTTT
>TRBJ1-2|once|NA|TRBV19
CASSIASRAVNGYTF
TGTGCCAGTAGTATCGCCTCCAGGGCGGTCAATGGCTACACCTTC
>TRBJ2-7|NA|TRBD1|TRBV5-4
CASSLEGQGVFRYF
TGTGCCAGCAGCTTGGAGGGACAGGGGGTATTCAGGTACTTC
>TRBJ2-5|NA|TRBD2|TRBV6-2/TRBV6-3
CASRPTWTSGEVRQETQYF
TGTGCCAGCAGGCCTACCTGGACTAGCGGGGAGGTTAGGCAAGAGACCCAGTACTTC
>TRBJ1-2|once|NA|TRBV6-2/TRBV6-3
CASSYSGGSRGYTF
TGTGCCAGCAGTTACAGTGGGGGCTCGAGGGGCTACACCTTC
>TRBJ2-5|NA|NA|TRBV2
CASLRWGETQYF
TGTGCCAGTTTACGTTGGGGAGAGACCCAGTACTTC
>TRBJ2-5|NA|TRBD1|TRBV4-3
CASSQDGTGGFETQYF
TGCGCCAGCAGCCAAGATGGGACAGGGGGATTTGAGACCCAGTACTTC
>TRBJ2-3|NA|NA|TRBV6-6
CASSRAGDRTDTQYF
TGTGCCAGCAGCCGGGCCGGAGACCGCACAGATACGCAGTATTTT
>TRBJ2-3|NA|NA|TRBV11-3
CASSLGTSSTDTQYF
TGTGCCAGCAGCTTAGGGACTTCCAGCACAGATACGCAGTATTTT